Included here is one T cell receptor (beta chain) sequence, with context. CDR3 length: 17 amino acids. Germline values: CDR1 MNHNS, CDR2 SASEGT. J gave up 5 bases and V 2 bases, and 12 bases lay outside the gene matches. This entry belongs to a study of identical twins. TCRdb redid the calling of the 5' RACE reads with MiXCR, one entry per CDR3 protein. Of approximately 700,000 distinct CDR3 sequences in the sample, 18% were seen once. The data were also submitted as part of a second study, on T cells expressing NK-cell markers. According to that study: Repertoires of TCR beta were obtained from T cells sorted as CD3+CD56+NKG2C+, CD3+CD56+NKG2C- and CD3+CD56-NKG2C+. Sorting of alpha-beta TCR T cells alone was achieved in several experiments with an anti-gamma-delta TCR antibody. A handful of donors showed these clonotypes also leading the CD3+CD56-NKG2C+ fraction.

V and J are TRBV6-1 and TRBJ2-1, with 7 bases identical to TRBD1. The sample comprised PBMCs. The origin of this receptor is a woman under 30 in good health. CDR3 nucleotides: TGTGCCAGCAGTGAATCCGCGACAGGGTATAGGGACAATGAGCAGTTCTTC. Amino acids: CASSESATGYRDNEQFF.